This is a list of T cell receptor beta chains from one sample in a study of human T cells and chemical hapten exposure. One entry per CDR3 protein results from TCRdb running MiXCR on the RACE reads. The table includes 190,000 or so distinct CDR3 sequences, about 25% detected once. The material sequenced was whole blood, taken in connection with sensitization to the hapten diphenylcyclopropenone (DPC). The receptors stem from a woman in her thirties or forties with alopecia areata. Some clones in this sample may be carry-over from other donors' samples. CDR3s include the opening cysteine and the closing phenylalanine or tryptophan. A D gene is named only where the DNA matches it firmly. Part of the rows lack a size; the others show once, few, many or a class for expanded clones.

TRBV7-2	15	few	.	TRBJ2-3	TGTGCCAGCAGCTCGACCGGGATATTCACAGATACGCAGTATTTT	CASSSTGIFTDTQYF
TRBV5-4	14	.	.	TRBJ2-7	.	CASSFGNGAYEQYF
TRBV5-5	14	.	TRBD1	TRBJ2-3	TGTGCCAGCGGACTTGGGACAGGGCTCCGTACGCAGTATTTT	CASGLGTGLRTQYF
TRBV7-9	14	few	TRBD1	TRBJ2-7	TGTGCCAGCAACCCCGGACAGGGTCCCTACGAGCAGTACTTC	CASNPGQGPYEQYF
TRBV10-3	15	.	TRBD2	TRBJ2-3	TGTGCCATCAGCGGACTAGCGGGAGGTTCAGATACGCAGTATTTT	CAISGLAGGSDTQYF
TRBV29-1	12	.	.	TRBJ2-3	TGCAGCGTGCAGGGTCCCCCAGATACGCAGTATTTT	CSVQGPPDTQYF
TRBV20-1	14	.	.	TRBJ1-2	TGCAGTGCTAGAGTTGGGGCCCTTAACTATGGCTACACCTTC	CSARVGALNYGYTF
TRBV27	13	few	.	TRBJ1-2	TGTGCCAGCAGTGCAAGCTACAGGGTCGGCTACACCTTC	CASSASYRVGYTF
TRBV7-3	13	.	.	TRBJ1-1	TGTGCCAGCAGCACACAGGGTGCCGCTGAAGCTTTCTTT	CASSTQGAAEAFF
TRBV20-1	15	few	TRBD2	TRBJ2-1	TGCAGTGCGCCTATTCCGGGACTAGCGTACAATGAGCAGTTCTTC	CSAPIPGLAYNEQFF
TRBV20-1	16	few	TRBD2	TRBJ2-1	TGCAGTGCTAGAAGCACTAGCGGAAGCTCCTACAATGAGCAGTTCTTC	CSARSTSGSSYNEQFF
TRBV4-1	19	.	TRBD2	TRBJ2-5	TGCGCCAGCAGCCGACATTTCAACCCGACTAGCCTAGCGGAGGAGACCCAGTACTTC	CASSRHFNPTSLAEETQYF
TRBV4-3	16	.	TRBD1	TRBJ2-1	TGCGCCAGCAGCCAGGGGACAGGGAGCTCCTACAATGAGCGGTTCTTC	CASSQGTGSSYNERFF
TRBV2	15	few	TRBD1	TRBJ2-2	TGTGCCAGCAGTGAGGACAGGGTAAAAACCGGGGAGCTGTTTTTT	CASSEDRVKTGELFF
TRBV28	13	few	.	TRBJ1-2	TGTGCCAGTTACAGGGCCGGAGGAGGTGGCTACACCTTC	CASYRAGGGGYTF
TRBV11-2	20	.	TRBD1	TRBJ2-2	TGTGCCAGCAGCTTAGTAGGGAAAGGACAGGGAGCCCTGTATACCGGGGAGCTGTTTTTT	CASSLVGKGQGALYTGELFF
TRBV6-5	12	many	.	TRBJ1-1	TGTGCCAGCAGCTACGAGGGAACTGAAGCTTTCTTT	CASSYEGTEAFF
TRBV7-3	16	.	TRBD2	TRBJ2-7	TGTGCCAGCAGCGTGGGACTAGCGGTGCTGGCTACGGAGCAGTACTTC	CASSVGLAVLATEQYF
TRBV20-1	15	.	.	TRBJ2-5	TGCAGTGCTAGAAGCCCCCTAGGATACCAAGAGACCCAGTACTTC	CSARSPLGYQETQYF
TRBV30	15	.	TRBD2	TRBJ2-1	TGTGCCTGGAGTCCCCTAGCGGGGGGGTTCACTGAGCAGTTCTTC	CAWSPLAGGFTEQFF
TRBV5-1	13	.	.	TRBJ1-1	TGCGCCAGCAGTGACAGCCTCCGCACTGAAGCTTTCTTT	CASSDSLRTEAFF
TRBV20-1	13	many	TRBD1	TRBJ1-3	TGCAGTGCTAGCGGGACAGCTGGAAACACCATATATTTT	CSASGTAGNTIYF
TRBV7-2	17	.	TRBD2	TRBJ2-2	TGTGCCAGCGGCTTGCGACTAGCGGGAGTTCATACCAGGGAGCTGTTTTTT	CASGLRLAGVHTRELFF
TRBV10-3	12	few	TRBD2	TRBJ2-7	TGTGCCACCTATACAAGCGGGAGAGAGCAGTACTTC	CATYTSGREQYF
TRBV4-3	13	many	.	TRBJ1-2	TGCGCCAGCAGCCAAGCACAGAACTATGGCTACACCTTC	CASSQAQNYGYTF
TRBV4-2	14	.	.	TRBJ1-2	TGTGCCAGCAGCCAAGATATGGCGGACTATGGCTACACCTTC	CASSQDMADYGYTF
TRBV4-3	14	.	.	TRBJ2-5	TGCGCCAGCAGCCAAGAACAGTCACAAGAGACCCAGTACTTC	CASSQEQSQETQYF
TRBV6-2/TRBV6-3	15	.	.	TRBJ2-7	TGTGCCAGCAGTTATAGGTCCCACAGGGTCGACGAGCAGTACTTC	CASSYRSHRVDEQYF
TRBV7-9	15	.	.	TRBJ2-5	TGTGCCAGCAGCTTTCAGGGAACTACCCAAGAGACCCAGTACTTC	CASSFQGTTQETQYF
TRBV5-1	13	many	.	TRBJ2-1	TGCGCCAGCAGCCGGGACTCCTACAATGAGCAGTTCTTC	CASSRDSYNEQFF
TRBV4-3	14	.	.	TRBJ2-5	TGCGCCAGCAGCCAAGATGTCACATCAGAGACCCAGTACTTC	CASSQDVTSETQYF
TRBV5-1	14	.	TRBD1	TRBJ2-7	TGCGCCAGCAGCCCCGGACAGGGGGTTGGTGAGCAGTACTTC	CASSPGQGVGEQYF
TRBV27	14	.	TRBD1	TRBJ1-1	TGTGCCAGCAGTTTATATCCCGGGACAGGCGAAGCTTTCTTT	CASSLYPGTGEAFF
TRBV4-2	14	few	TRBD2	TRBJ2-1	TGTGCCAGCAGCCAACCGACTAGCGCCCAAGGGCAGTTCTTC	CASSQPTSAQGQFF
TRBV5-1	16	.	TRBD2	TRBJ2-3	TGCGCCAGCAGCTTGGGGGCTAGCGGAATCACAGATACGCAGTATTTT	CASSLGASGITDTQYF
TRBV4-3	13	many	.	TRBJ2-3	TGCGCCAGCAGCCAAGATCTGAGTGATACGCAGTATTTT	CASSQDLSDTQYF
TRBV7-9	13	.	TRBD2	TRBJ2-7	TGTGCCAGCAGCCAGCGGGGAATCTACGAGCAGTACTTC	CASSQRGIYEQYF